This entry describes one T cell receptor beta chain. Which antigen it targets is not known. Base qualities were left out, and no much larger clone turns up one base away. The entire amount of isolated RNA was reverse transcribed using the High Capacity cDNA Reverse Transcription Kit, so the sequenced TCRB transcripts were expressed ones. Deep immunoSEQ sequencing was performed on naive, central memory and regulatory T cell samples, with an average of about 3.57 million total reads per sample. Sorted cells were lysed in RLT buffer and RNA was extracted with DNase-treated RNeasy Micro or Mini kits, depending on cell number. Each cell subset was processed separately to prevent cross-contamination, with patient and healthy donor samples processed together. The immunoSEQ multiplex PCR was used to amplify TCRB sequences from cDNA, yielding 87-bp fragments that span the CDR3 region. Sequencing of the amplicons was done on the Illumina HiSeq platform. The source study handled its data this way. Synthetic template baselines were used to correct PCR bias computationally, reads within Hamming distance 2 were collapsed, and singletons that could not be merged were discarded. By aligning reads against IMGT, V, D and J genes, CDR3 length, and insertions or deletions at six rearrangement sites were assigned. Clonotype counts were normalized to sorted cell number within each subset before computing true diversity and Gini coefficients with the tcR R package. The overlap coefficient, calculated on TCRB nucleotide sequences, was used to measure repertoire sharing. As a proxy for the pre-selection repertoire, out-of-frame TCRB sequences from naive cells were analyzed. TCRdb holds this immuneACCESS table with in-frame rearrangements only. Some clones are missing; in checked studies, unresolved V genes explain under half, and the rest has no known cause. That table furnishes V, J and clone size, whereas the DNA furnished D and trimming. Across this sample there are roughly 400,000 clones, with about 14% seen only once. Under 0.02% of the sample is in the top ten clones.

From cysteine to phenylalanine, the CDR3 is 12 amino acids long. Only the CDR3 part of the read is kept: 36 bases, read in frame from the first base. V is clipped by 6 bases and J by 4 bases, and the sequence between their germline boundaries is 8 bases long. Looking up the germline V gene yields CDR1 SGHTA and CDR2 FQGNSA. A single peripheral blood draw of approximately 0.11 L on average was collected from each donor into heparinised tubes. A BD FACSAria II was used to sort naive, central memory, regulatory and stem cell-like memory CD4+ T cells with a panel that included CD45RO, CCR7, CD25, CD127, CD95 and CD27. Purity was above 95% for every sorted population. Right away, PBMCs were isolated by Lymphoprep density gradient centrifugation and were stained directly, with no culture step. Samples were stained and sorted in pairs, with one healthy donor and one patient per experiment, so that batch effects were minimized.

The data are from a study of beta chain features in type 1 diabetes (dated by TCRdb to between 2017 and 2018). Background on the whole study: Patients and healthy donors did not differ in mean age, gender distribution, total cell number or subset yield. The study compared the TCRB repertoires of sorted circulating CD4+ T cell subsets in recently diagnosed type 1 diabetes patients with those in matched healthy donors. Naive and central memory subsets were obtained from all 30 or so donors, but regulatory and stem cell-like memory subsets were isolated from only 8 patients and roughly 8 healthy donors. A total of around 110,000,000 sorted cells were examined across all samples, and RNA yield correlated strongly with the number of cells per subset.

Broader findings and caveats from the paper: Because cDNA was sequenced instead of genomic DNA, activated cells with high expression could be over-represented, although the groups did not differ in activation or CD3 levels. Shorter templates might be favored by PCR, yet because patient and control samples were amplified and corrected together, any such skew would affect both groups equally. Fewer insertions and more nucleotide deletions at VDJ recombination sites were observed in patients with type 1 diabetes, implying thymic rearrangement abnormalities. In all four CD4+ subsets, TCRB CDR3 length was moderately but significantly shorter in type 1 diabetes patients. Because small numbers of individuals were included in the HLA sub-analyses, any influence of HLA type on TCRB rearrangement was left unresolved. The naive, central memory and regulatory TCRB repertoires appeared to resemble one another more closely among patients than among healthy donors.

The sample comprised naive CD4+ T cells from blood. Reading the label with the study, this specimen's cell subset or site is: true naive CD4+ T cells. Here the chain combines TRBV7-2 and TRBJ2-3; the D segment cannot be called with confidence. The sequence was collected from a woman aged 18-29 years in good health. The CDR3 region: CASSPQADTQYF. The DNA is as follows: TGTGCCAGCAGTCCCCAGGCAGATACGCAGTATTTT.